This T cell receptor (beta chain) was captured in a study of T cells in Graves' hyperthyroidism and ophthalmopathy. Overall study: It was at initial diagnosis, before any treatment, that peripheral blood was collected.

Study-level results: A 13 V-J signature model discriminated ophthalmopathy versus stable hyperthyroidism. The model predicted ophthalmopathy a median 6.5 months before onset.

What was amplified from RNA transcripts were TCR beta CDR3 regions. The HTBI set primed first-round TCR CDR3 RT-PCR. MiXCR, applied by TCRdb to the multiplex PCR reads, yields one record per CDR3 protein. The sample gives hundreds of thousands of distinct CDR3 sequences, around 16% of which show up once; roughly a quarter is in the top ten. This clonotype was counted at least ten times. Its specificity is not known. This CDR3 is built from 15 residues. The germline V gene has CDR1 SNHLY and CDR2 FYNNEI. V was clipped by 6 bases and J by 1 base, with 10 bases between them. Sequenced material: blood. V usage is TRBV2 and J usage is TRBJ2-6; the D gene is possibly TRBD2 (5 bases). The receptor comes from a woman under 30 with Graves' hyperthyroidism that later progressed to Graves' ophthalmopathy. The chain's CDR3 is CASRVGMSGANVLTF. As DNA, the CDR3 is TGTGCCAGCAGAGTCGGGATGTCTGGGGCCAACGTCCTGACTTTC. The whole variable domain, remainder taken from reference TRBV2 and TRBJ2-6, is EPEVTQTPSHQVTQMGQEVILRCVPISNHLYFYWYRQILGQKVEFLVSFYNNEISEKSEIFDDQFSVERPDGSNFTLKIRSTKLEDSAMYFCASRVGMSGANVLTFGAGSRLTVL.